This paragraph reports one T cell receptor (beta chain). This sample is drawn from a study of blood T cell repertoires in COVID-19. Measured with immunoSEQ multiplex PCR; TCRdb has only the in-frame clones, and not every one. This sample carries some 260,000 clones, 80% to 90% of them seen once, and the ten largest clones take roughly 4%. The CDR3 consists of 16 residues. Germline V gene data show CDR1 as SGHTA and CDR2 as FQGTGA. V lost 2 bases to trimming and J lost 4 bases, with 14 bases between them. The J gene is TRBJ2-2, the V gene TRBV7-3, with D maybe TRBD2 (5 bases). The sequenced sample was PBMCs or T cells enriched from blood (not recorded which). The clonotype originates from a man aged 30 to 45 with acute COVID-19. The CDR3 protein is CASSLGHRGGTGELFF. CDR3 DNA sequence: TGTGCCAGCAGCTTAGGCCACCGTGGAGGCACCGGGGAGCTGTTTTTT.